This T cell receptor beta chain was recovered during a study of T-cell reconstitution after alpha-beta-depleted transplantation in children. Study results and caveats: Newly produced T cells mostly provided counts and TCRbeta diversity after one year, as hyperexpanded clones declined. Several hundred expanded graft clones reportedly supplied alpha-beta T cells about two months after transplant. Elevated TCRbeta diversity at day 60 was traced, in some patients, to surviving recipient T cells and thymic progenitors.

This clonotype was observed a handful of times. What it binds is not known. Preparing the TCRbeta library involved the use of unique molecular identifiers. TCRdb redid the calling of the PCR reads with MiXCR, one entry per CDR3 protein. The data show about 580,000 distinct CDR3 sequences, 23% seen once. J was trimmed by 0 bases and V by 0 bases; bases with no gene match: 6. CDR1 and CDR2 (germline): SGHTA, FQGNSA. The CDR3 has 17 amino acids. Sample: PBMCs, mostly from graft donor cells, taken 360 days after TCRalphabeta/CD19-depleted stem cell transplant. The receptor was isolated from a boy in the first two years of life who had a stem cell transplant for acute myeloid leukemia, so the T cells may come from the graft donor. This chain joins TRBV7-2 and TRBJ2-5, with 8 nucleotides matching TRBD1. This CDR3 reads CASSLARTGLYQETQYF. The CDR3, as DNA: TGTGCCAGCAGCTTAGCTCGGACAGGGTTGTACCAAGAGACCCAGTACTTC.